The clone carrying this TCR beta chain was seen many times. Its target is unknown. The entry originates in a study of T-cell reconstitution after alpha-beta-depleted transplantation in children. Findings of the study overall: Newly generated T cells supplied most T-cell counts and diversity one year post-transplant. Expanded clones from the graft, numbering several hundred, reportedly supplied alpha-beta T cells about two months after transplant. The high TCRbeta diversity at day 60 in some patients came from surviving recipient T cells and thymic progenitors.

Preparation of the TCRbeta library used unique molecular identifiers. In TCRdb, the PCR reads were re-called with MiXCR into one record per CDR3 protein. Of hundreds of thousands of distinct CDR3 sequences listed, around 23% are singletons. This CDR3 comprises 13 residues. Trimming stripped 5 bases from V and 7 bases from J, with 11 bases between. The TCR comes from a boy less than two years old who had a stem cell transplant for acute myeloid leukemia, so the T cells may come from the graft donor. The chain combines TRBV12-3 or TRBV12-4 with TRBJ2-2; D call uncertain. The source was PBMCs, mostly from graft donor cells, collected 360 days after TCRalphabeta/CD19-depleted stem cell transplant. CDR3 bases: TGTGCCAGCAGTCCCACCTACTTCGGGGAGCTGTTTTTT. It is translated as CASSPTYFGELFF.